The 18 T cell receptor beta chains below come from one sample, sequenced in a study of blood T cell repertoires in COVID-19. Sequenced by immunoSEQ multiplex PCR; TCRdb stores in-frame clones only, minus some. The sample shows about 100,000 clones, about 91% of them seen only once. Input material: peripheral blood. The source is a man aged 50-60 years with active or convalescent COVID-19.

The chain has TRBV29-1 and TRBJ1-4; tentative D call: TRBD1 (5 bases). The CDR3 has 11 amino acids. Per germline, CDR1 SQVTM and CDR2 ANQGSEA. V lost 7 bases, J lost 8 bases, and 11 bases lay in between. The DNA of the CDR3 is TGCAGCGCTCAGGGTTCCGAAAAACTGTTTTTT. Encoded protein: CSAQGSEKLFF. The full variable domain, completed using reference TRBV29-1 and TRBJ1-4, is SAVISQKPSRDICQRGTSLTIQCQVDSQVTMMFWYRQQPGQSLTLIATANQGSEATYESGFVIDKFPISRPNLTFSTLTVSNMSPEDSSIYLCSAQGSEKLFFGSGTQLSVL.

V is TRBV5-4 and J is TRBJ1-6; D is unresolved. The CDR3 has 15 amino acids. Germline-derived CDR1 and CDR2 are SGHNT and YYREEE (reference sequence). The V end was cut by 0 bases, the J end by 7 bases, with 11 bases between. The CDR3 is CASSLGSPGNSPLHF. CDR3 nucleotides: TGTGCCAGCAGCTTGGGATCTCCGGGGAATTCACCCCTCCACTTT.

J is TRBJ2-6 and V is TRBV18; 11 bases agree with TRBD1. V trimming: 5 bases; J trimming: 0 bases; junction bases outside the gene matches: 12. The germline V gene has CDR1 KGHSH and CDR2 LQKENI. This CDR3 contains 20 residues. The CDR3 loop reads CASSSGQGALSSSGANVLTF. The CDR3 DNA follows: TGTGCCAGCTCATCAGGACAGGGGGCGCTATCCAGCTCTGGGGCCAACGTCCTGACTTTC.

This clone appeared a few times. The CDR3 DNA follows: TGTGCCAGCAGTATAACCGGGACAACTGGAAACACCATATATTTT. It specifies CASSITGTTGNTIYF. The gene calls are TRBV27 and TRBJ1-3, with D possibly being TRBD1 (6 bases). The V and J ends lost 5 bases and 2 bases respectively, with 13 bases between them. Germline CDR1 reads MNHEY; CDR2 reads SMNVEV (reference sequence). This CDR3 region has 15 residues.

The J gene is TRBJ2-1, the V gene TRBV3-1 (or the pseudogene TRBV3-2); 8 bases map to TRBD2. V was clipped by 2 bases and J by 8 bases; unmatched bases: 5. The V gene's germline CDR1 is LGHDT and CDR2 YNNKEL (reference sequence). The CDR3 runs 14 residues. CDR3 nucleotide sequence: TGTGCCAGCAGCCAACGGGAGGGGGGCGATGAGCAGTTCTTC. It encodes CASSQREGGDEQFF.

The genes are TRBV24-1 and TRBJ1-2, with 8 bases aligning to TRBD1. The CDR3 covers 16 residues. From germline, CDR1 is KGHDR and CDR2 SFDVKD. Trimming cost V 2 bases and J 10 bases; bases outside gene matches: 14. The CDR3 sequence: CATSDSGPDRVGYYTF. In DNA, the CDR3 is TGTGCCACCAGTGATTCCGGTCCGGACAGGGTCGGATACTACACCTTC.

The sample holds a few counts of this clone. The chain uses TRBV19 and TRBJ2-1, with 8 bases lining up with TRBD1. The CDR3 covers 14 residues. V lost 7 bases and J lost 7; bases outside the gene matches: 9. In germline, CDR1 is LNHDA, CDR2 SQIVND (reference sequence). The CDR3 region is CASKGTGRQNEQFF. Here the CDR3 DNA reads TGTGCCAGTAAGGGGACAGGTAGGCAGAATGAGCAGTTCTTC.

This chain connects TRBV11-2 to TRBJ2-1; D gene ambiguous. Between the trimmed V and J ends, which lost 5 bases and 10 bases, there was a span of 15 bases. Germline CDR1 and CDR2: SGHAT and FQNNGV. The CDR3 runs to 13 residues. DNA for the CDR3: TGTGCCAGCAGCGAGCGACCCACTGGAGAGCAGTTCTTC. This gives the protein CASSERPTGEQFF.

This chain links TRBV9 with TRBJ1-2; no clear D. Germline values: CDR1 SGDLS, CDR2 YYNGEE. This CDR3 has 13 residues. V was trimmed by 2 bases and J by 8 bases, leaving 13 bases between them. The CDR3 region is CASSVPLAGGYTF. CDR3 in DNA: TGTGCCAGCAGCGTCCCATTGGCGGGGGGCTACACCTTC. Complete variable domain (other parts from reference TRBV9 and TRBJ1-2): DSGVTQTPKHLITATGQRVTLRCSPRSGDLSVYWYQQSLDQGLQFLIQYYNGEERAKGNILERFSAQQFPDLHSELNLSSLELGDSALYFCASSVPLAGGYTFGSGTRLTVV.

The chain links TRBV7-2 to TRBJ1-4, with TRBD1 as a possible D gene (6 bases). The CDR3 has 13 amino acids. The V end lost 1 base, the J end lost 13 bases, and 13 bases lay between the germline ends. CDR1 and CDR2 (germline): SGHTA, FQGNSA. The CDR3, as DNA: TGTGCCAGCAGCTTAGAGGGGGGAGGGAGACTGTTTTTT. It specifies CASSLEGGGRLFF.

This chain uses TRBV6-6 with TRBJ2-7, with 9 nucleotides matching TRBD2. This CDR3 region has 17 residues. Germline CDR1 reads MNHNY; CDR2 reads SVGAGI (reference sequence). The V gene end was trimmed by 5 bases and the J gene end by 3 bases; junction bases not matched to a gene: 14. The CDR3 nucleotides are TGTGCCAGCAGTCCCCGGGGAGCGCTAGCGGGGTACTACGAGCAGTACTTC. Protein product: CASSPRGALAGYYEQYF.

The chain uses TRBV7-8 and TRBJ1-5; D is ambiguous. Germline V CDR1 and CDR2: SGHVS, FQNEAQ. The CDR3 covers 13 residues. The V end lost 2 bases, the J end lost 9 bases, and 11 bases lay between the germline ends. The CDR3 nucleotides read TGTGCCAGCAGCTTATTAGCCGATCGGCCCCAGCATTTT. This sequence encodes CASSLLADRPQHF.

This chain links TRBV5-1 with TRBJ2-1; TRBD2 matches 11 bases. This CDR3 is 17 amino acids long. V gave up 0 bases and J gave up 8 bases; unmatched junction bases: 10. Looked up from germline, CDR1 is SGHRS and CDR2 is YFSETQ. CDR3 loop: CASSLGIAGGLVDEQFF. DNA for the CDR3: TGCGCCAGCAGCTTGGGGATAGCGGGAGGGTTAGTTGATGAGCAGTTCTTC.

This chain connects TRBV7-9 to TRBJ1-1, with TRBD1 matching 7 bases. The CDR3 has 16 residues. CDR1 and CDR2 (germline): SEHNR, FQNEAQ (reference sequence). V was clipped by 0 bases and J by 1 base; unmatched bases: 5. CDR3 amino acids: CASSLAPGQRNTEAFF. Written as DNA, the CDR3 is TGTGCCAGCAGCTTAGCACCGGGACAGCGGAACACTGAAGCTTTCTTT.

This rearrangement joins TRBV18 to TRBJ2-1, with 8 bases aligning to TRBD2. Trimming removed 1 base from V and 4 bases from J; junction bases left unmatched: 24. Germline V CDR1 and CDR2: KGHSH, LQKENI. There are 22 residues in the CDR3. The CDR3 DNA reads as TGTGCCAGCTCACCACAGGAGGGTGGCGGACTAGCCGCCCCCTGGGCTTACAATGAGCAGTTCTTC. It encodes CASSPQEGGGLAAPWAYNEQFF.

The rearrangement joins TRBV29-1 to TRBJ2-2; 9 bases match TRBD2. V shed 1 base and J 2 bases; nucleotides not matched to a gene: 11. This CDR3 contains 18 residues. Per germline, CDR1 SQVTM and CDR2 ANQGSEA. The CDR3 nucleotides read TGCAGCGTTGAAGGACGGGGGCGGGAGGGCCGAAACACCGGGGAGCTGTTTTTT. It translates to CSVEGRGREGRNTGELFF.

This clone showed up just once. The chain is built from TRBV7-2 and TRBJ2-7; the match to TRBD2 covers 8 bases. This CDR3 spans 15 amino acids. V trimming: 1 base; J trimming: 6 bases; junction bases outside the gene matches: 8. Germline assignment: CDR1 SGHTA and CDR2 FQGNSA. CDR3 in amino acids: CASSLESGSTTEQYF. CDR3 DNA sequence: TGTGCCAGCAGCTTAGAGAGCGGGAGCACCACCGAGCAGTACTTC. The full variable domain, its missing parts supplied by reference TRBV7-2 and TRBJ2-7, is GAGVSQSPSNKVTEKGKDVELRCDPISGHTALYWYRQSLGQGLEFLIYFQGNSAPDKSGLPSDRFSAERTGGSVSTLTIQRTQQEDSAVYLCASSLESGSTTEQYFGPGTRLTVT.

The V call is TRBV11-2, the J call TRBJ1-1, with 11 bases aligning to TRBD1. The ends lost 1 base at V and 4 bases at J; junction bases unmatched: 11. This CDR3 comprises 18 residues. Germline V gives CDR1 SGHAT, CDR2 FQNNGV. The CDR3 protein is CASSLGGGTGGPSTEAFF. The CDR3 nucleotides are TGTGCCAGCAGCTTAGGAGGGGGGACAGGGGGTCCCAGCACTGAAGCTTTCTTT.